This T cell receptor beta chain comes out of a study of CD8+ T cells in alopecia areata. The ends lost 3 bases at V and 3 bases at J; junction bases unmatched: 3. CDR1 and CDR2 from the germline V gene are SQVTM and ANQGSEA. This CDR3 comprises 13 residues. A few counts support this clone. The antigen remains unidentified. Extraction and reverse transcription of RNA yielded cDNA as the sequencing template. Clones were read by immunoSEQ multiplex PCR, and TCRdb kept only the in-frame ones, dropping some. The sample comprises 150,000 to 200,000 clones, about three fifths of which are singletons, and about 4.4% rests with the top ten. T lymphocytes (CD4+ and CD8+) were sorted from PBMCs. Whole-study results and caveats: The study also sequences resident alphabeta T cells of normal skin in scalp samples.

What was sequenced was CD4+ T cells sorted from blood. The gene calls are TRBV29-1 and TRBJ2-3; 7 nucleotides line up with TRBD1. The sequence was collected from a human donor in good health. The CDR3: CSVDEGATDTQYF. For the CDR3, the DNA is TGCAGCGTTGATGAGGGGGCAACAGATACGCAGTATTTT.